What follows are 8 T cell receptor beta chains derived from one specimen sequenced in a study of human T cells and chemical hapten exposure. TCRdb fed the RACE reads into MiXCR, producing one record per CDR3 protein. The repertoire holds 100,000 or so distinct CDR3 sequences, with approximately 11% as singletons. Stated time point: patch test 1, 2 weeks after DPC sensitization. The treatment was: therapeutic diphenylcyclopropenone sensitization with weekly scalp DPC. The sample in question was whole blood, obtained in connection with sensitization to the hapten diphenylcyclopropenone (DPC). Receptors originate from a woman in her forties with alopecia areata. Some clones in this sample may be carry-over from other donors' samples.

This clonotype appeared once. The rearrangement links TRBV5-6 to TRBJ2-3, with D perhaps matching TRBD2 (5 bases). Trimming stripped 4 bases from V and 6 bases from J, with 15 bases between. This CDR3 has 14 amino acids. From germline, CDR1 is SGHDT and CDR2 YYEEEE. CDR3 sequence: CASSMDSRADTQYF. For the CDR3, the DNA is TGTGCCAGCAGCATGGACTCCCGCGCCGATACGCAGTATTTT.

This clonotype was recorded many times. V usage is TRBV12-3 or TRBV12-4 and J usage is TRBJ2-3; D not certain. This CDR3 contains 11 residues. Between the trimmed V and J ends, which lost 3 bases and 6 bases, there was a span of 4 bases. CDR3 DNA: TGTGCCAGCAGTTTGTTGGATACGCAGTATTTT. Translated, it gives CASSLLDTQYF.

This sequence joins TRBV6-2 or TRBV6-3 and TRBJ2-1; 10 bases align to TRBD2. CDR3 length equals 21 residues. In germline, CDR1 is MNHEY, CDR2 SVGEGT. V trimming: 0 bases; J trimming: 7 bases; junction bases outside the gene matches: 21. This CDR3 is CASSYSTRKRGGQGRWNEQFF. The CDR3 DNA reads TGTGCCAGCAGTTACTCGACCCGCAAGCGGGGGGGCCAGGGTCGTTGGAATGAGCAGTTCTTC.

The V and J genes are TRBV20-1 and TRBJ1-2, with unresolved D. CDR1 is DFQATT, CDR2 SNEGSKA, per germline (reference sequence). Trimming took 5 bases from V and 4 from J, leaving 14 bases between them. The CDR3 contains 13 residues. The CDR3 coding sequence is TGCAGTGCTGCGATTTCGGGCTCCTATGGCTACACCTTC. As protein: CSAAISGSYGYTF.

This clonotype was observed a few times. V and J are TRBV11-2 and TRBJ1-2, with TRBD1 matching 8 bases. The CDR3 sequence is 13 residues long. V shed 4 bases, J shed 7 bases, and the junction held 5 bases outside the gene matches. Germline CDR1 SGHAT, CDR2 FQNNGV. The CDR3 region is CASSYDRGRGYTF. The CDR3 DNA sequence: TGTGCCAGCAGCTACGACAGGGGTCGTGGCTACACCTTC.

This chain connects TRBV20-1 to TRBJ2-4, with D possibly TRBD1 on 6 matching bases. The CDR3 extends over 17 amino acids. Trimming stripped 0 bases from V and 2 bases from J, with 17 bases between. The germline gives CDR1 DFQATT, CDR2 SNEGSKA (reference sequence). As DNA, the CDR3 is TGCAGTGCTAGAGATACTCAAGGCAGGGGTACCAAAAACATTCAGTACTTC. Translated: CSARDTQGRGTKNIQYF.

V is TRBV28 and J is TRBJ2-1; possibly TRBD2 for D (6 bases). Between the trimmed V and J ends, which lost 7 bases and 9 bases, there was a span of 7 bases. The germline CDR1 and CDR2 sequences are MDHEN and SYDVKM. The CDR3 runs 10 residues. The CDR3 DNA is TGTGCCAGCACCGGGAGTGAGCAGTTCTTC. Translating it yields CASTGSEQFF.

V usage is TRBV9 and J usage is TRBJ2-5, with TRBD1 matching over 12 bases. Germline V CDR1 and CDR2: SGDLS, YYNGEE. This CDR3 region has 17 residues. Germline trimming cut 2 bases from V and 5 bases from J; bases unmatched to any gene: 10. This CDR3 is CASSVSSGQGARETQYF. The CDR3 DNA follows: TGTGCCAGCAGCGTGTCATCGGGACAGGGGGCGAGGGAGACCCAGTACTTC. The whole variable domain, filled in from reference TRBV9 and TRBJ2-5, reads DSGVTQTPKHLITATGQRVTLRCSPRSGDLSVYWYQQSLDQGLQFLIQYYNGEERAKGNILERFSAQQFPDLHSELNLSSLELGDSALYFCASSVSSGQGARETQYFGPGTRLLVL.